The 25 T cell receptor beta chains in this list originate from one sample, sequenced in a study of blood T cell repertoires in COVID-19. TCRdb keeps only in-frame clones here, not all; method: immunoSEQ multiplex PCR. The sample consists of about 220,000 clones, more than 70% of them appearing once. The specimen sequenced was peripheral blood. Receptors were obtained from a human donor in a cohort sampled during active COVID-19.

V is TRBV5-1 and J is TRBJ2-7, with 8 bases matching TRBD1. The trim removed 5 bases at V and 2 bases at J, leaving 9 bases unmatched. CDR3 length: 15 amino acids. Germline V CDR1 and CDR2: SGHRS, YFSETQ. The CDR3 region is CASRGGQASTYEQYF. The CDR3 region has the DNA TGCGCCAGCAGGGGGGGACAGGCCTCTACCTACGAGCAGTACTTC.

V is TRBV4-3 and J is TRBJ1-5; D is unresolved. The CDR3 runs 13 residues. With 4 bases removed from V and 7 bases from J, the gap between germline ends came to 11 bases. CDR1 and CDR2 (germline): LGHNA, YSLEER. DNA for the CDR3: TGCGCCAGCAGCCCCTCGGGGAACCAGCCCCAGCATTTT. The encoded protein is CASSPSGNQPQHF.

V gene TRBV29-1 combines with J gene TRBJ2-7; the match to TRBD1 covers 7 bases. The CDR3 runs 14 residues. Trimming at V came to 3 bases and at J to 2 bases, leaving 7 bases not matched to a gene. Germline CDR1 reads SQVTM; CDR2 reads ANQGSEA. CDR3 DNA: TGCAGCGTTGAGTTCGGGACAGCTACCTACGAGCAGTACTTC. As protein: CSVEFGTATYEQYF.

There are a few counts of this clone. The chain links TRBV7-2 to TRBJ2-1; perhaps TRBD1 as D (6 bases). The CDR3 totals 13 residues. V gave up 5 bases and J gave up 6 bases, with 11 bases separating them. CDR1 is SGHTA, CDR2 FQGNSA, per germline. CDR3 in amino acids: CASSSPGVNEQFF. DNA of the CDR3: TGTGCCAGCAGCAGCCCAGGGGTCAATGAGCAGTTCTTC.

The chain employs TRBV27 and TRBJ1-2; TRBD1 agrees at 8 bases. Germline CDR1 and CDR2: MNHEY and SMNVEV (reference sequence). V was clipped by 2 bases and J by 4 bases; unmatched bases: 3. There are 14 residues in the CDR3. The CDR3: CASSLAQGGYGYTF. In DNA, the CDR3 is TGTGCCAGCAGTTTAGCACAGGGGGGCTATGGCTACACCTTC.

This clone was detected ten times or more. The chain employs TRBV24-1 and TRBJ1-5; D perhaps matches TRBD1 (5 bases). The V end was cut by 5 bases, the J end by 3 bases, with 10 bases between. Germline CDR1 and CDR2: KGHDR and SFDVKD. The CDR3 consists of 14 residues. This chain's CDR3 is CATSGGTSNQPQHF. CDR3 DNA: TGTGCCACCAGTGGCGGGACGTCCAATCAGCCCCAGCATTTT.

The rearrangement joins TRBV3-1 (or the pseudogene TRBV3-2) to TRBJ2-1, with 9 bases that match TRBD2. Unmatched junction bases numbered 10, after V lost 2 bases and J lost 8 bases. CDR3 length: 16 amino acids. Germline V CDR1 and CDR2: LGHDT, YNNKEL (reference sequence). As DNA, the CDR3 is TGTGCCAGCAGCCAAATACGGGCTAGCGGGGCAGATGAGCAGTTCTTC. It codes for CASSQIRASGADEQFF.

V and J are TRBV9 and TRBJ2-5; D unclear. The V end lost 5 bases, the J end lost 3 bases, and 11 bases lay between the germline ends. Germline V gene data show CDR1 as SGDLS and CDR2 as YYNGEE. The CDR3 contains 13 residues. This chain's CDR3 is CASSTNQEETQYF. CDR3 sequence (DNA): TGTGCCAGCAGTACCAACCAGGAAGAGACCCAGTACTTC.

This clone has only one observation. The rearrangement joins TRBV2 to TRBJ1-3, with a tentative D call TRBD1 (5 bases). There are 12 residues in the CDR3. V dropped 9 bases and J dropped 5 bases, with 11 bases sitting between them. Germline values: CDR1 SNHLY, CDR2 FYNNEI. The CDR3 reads CARQDARNTIYF. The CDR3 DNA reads TGTGCCAGACAGGACGCGAGAAACACCATATATTTT.

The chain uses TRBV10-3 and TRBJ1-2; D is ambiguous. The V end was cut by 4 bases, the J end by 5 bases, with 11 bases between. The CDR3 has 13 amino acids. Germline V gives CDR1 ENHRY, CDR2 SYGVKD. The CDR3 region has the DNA TGTGCCATCAGTGGGGAGCTAGAGTATGGCTACACCTTC. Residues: CAISGELEYGYTF.

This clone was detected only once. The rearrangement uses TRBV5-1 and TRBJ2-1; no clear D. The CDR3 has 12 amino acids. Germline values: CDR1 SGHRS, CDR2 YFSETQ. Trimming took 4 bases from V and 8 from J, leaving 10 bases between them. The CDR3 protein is CASSPPRDEQFF. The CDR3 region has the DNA TGCGCCAGCAGCCCTCCCCGCGATGAGCAGTTCTTC.

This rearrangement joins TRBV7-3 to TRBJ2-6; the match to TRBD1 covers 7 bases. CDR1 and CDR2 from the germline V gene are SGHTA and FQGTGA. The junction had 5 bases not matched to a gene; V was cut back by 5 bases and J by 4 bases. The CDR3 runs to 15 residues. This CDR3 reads CASSTTGAGANVLTF. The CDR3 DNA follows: TGTGCCAGCAGCACAACAGGGGCAGGGGCCAACGTCCTGACTTTC.

CDR3 residues: CASRTRDFLLEQFF. CDR3 sequence (DNA): TGTGCCAGCAGGACTAGAGACTTCCTTCTTGAGCAGTTCTTC. This chain links TRBV28 with TRBJ2-1; weak D call: TRBD2 (6 bases). With 6 bases removed from V and 9 bases from J, the gap between germline ends came to 18 bases. Germline CDR1 and CDR2: MDHEN and SYDVKM. CDR3 length equals 14 residues.

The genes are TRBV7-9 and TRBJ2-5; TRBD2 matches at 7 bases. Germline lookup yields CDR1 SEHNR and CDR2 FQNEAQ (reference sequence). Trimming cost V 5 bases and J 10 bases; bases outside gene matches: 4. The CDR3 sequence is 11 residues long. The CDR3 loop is CASSPRGDQYF. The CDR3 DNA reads TGTGCCAGCAGCCCCCGGGGGGACCAGTACTTC.

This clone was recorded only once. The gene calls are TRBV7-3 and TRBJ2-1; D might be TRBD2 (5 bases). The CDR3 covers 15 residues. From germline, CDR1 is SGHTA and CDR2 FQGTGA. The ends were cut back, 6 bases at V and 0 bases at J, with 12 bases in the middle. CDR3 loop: CASSFASGSYNEQFF. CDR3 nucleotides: TGTGCCAGCAGTTTTGCCAGCGGCTCCTACAATGAGCAGTTCTTC. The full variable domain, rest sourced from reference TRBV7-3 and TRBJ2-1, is GAGVSQTPSNKVTEKGKYVELRCDPISGHTALYWYRQSLGQGPEFLIYFQGTGAADDSGLPNDRFFAVRPEGSVSTLKIQRTERGDSAVYLCASSFASGSYNEQFFGPGTRLTVL.

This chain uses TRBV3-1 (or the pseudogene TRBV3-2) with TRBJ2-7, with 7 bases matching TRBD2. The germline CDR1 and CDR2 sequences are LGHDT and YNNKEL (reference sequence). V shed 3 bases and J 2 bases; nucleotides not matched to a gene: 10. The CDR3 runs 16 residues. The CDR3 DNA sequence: TGTGCCAGCAGCCAGATACCCGCTAGCGGAACCTACGAGCAGTACTTC. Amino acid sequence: CASSQIPASGTYEQYF.

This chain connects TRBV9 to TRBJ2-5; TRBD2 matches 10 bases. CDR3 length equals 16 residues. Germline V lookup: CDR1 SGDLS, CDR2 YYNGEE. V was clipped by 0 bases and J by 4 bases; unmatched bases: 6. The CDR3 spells CASSVVASGSRETQYF. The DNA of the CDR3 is TGTGCCAGCAGCGTAGTAGCTAGCGGGAGCCGAGAGACCCAGTACTTC.

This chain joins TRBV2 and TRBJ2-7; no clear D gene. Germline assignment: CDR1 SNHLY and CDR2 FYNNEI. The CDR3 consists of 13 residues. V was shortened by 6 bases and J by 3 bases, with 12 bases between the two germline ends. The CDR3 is CASSLDILYEQYF. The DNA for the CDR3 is TGTGCCAGCAGCCTTGACATCCTCTACGAGCAGTACTTC.

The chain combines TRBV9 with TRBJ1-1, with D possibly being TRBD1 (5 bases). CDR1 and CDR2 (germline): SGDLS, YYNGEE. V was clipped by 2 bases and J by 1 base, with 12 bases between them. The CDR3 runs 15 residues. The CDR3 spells CASSVSAGTNTEAFF. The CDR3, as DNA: TGTGCCAGCAGCGTCAGCGCGGGGACGAACACTGAAGCTTTCTTT.

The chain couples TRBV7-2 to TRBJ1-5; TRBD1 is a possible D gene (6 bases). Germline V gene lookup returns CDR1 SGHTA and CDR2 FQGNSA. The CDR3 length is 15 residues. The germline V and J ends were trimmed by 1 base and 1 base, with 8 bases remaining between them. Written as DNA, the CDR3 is TGTGCCAGCAGCTTAGAACAGGGAAGCAATCAGCCCCAGCATTTT. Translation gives CASSLEQGSNQPQHF. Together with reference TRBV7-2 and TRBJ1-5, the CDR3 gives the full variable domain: GAGVSQSPSNKVTEKGKDVELRCDPISGHTALYWYRQSLGQGLEFLIYFQGNSAPDKSGLPSDRFSAERTGGSVSTLTIQRTQQEDSAVYLCASSLEQGSNQPQHFGDGTRLSIL.

CDR3 in amino acids: CASSMGATGDYNEQFF. The CDR3 DNA follows: TGTGCCAGTAGTATGGGGGCTACCGGGGACTACAATGAGCAGTTCTTC. This chain uses TRBV19 with TRBJ2-1; the D gene is possibly TRBD1 (6 bases). This CDR3 has 16 residues. Germline V gene data show CDR1 as LNHDA and CDR2 as SQIVND (reference sequence). Trimming stripped 3 bases from V and 3 bases from J, with 15 bases between.

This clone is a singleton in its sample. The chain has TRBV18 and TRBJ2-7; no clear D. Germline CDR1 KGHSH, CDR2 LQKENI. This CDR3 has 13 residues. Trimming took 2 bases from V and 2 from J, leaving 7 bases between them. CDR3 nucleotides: TGTGCCAGCTCACCATTCGTAGCCTACGAGCAGTACTTC. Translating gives CASSPFVAYEQYF. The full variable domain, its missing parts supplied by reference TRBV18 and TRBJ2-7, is NAGVMQNPRHLVRRRGQEARLRCSPMKGHSHVYWYRQLPEEGLKFMVYLQKENIIDESGMPKERFSAEFPKEGPSILRIQQVVRGDSAAYFCASSPFVAYEQYFGPGTRLTVT.

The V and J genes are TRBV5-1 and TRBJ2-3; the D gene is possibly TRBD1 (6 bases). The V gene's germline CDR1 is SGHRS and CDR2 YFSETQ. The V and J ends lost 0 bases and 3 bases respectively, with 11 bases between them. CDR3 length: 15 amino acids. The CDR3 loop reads CASSLGQGITDTQYF. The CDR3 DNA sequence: TGCGCCAGCAGCTTGGGGCAGGGGATAACAGATACGCAGTATTTT.

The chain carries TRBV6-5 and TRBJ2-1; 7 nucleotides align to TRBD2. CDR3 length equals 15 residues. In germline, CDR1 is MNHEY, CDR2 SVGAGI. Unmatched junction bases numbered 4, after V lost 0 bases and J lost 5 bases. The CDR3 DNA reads TGTGCCAGCAGTTACTCGTGGAGCGGGAACAATGAGCAGTTCTTC. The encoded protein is CASSYSWSGNNEQFF.

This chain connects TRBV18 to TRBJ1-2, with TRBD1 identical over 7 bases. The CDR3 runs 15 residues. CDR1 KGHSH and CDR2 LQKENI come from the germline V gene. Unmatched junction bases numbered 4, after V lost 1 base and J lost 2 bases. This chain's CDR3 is CASSPQRGRNYGYTF. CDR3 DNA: TGTGCCAGCTCACCACAAAGGGGGCGGAACTATGGCTACACCTTC.